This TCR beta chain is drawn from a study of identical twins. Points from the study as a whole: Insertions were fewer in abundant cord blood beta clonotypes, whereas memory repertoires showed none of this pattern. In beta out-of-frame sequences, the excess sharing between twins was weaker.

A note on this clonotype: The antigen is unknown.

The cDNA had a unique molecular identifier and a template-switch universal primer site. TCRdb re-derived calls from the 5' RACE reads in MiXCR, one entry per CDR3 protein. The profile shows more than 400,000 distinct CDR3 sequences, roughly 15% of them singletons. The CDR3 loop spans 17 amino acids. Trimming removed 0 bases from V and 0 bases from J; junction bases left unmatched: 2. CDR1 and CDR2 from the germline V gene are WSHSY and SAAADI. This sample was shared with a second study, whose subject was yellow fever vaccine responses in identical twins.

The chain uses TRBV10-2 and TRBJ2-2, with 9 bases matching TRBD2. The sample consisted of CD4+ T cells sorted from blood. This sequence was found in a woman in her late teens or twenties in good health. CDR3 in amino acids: CASSESGTSTNTGELFF. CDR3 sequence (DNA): TGCGCCAGCAGTGAGTCGGGGACTAGCACGAACACCGGGGAGCTGTTTTTT.